This is a list of T cell receptor beta chains from one sample in a study of blood T cell repertoires in COVID-19. The table came from immunoSEQ multiplex PCR; TCRdb's copy has only in-frame clones and leaves some out. The sample has approximately 69,000 clones, about four fifths seen once. Sequenced sample: peripheral blood. All receptors derive from a woman in her 70s with acute or convalescent COVID-19. CDR3s include the opening cysteine and the closing phenylalanine or tryptophan. D genes are given only for firm matches. Clone size is given for some rows only: seen once, a few or many times, or a class if the clone is expanded.

D gene: -; V gene: TRBV27; J gene: TRBJ2-1; clone size: -; CDR3 protein: CASGLGGNEQFF; CDR3 DNA: TGTGCCAGCGGCCTCGGAGGCAATGAGCAGTTCTTC
D gene: TRBD1; V gene: TRBV10-1; J gene: TRBJ1-2; clone size: -; CDR3 protein: CASRAPGTGSPLNYGYTF; CDR3 DNA: TGCGCCAGCAGGGCGCCCGGGACAGGGAGCCCTCTTAACTATGGCTACACCTTC
D gene: -; V gene: TRBV5-1; J gene: TRBJ2-3; clone size: -; CDR3 protein: CASSFGQGIDTQYF; CDR3 DNA: TGCGCCAGCAGCTTCGGGCAGGGAATAGATACGCAGTATTTT
D gene: -; V gene: TRBV5-6; J gene: TRBJ2-5; clone size: -; CDR3 protein: CASTHGQGPIPYF; CDR3 DNA: TGTGCCAGCACGCATGGGCAGGGGCCTATCCCGTACTTC
D gene: TRBD1; V gene: TRBV28; J gene: TRBJ1-5; clone size: -; CDR3 protein: CASRPQGAGNQPQHF; CDR3 DNA: TGTGCCAGCAGACCACAGGGGGCAGGCAATCAGCCCCAGCATTTT
D gene: TRBD2; V gene: TRBV30; J gene: TRBJ2-1; clone size: -; CDR3 protein: CAWRAGSGNEQFF; CDR3 DNA: TGTGCCTGGAGAGCGGGATCTGGCAATGAGCAGTTCTTC
D gene: -; V gene: TRBV5-1; J gene: TRBJ2-3; clone size: -; CDR3 protein: CASSLRDTDTQYF; CDR3 DNA: TGCGCCAGCAGCTTGCGGGACACAGATACGCAGTATTTT
D gene: TRBD1; V gene: TRBV6-5; J gene: TRBJ2-7; clone size: -; CDR3 protein: CASRIPGQGSYEQYF; CDR3 DNA: TGTGCCAGCAGGATACCGGGACAGGGGTCCTACGAGCAGTACTTC
D gene: -; V gene: TRBV21-1; J gene: TRBJ2-7; clone size: -; CDR3 protein: CASSNFSSGVYEQYF; CDR3 DNA: TGTGCCAGCAGCAATTTTTCTAGCGGGGTCTACGAGCAGTACTTC
D gene: TRBD1; V gene: TRBV3-1/TRBV3-2; J gene: TRBJ1-2; clone size: -; CDR3 protein: CATRGTGRTDGYTF; CDR3 DNA: TGTGCCACCCGAGGGACAGGGCGGACAGATGGCTACACCTTC
D gene: TRBD2; V gene: TRBV10-2; J gene: TRBJ2-7; clone size: -; CDR3 protein: CASGLVRTYEQYF; CDR3 DNA: TGCGCCAGCGGACTAGTGAGGACCTACGAGCAGTACTTC
D gene: TRBD2; V gene: TRBV6-2/TRBV6-3; J gene: TRBJ2-5; clone size: once; CDR3 protein: CASSSGTSGWSETQYF; CDR3 DNA: TGTGCCAGCAGTTCCGGGACTAGCGGGTGGTCGGAGACCCAGTACTTC
D gene: -; V gene: TRBV6-4; J gene: TRBJ2-3; clone size: -; CDR3 protein: CASSDWANTDTQYF; CDR3 DNA: TGTGCCAGCAGTGACTGGGCGAACACAGATACGCAGTATTTT
D gene: -; V gene: TRBV14; J gene: TRBJ2-5; clone size: -; CDR3 protein: CASSQDTSTGRIRETQYF; CDR3 DNA: TGTGCCAGCAGCCAAGACACCTCGACAGGGAGGATTAGAGAGACCCAGTACTTC
D gene: -; V gene: TRBV7-8; J gene: TRBJ1-1; clone size: -; CDR3 protein: CASSSNQDTEAFF; CDR3 DNA: TGTGCCAGCAGCTCCAACCAGGACACTGAAGCTTTCTTT
D gene: TRBD1; V gene: TRBV25-1; J gene: TRBJ1-4; clone size: -; CDR3 protein: CASRIGQGGREKLFF; CDR3 DNA: TGTGCCAGCAGGATAGGACAGGGGGGAAGGGAAAAACTGTTTTTT
D gene: TRBD2; V gene: TRBV6-5; J gene: TRBJ2-5; clone size: -; CDR3 protein: CASSSEASGSETQYF; CDR3 DNA: TGTGCCAGCAGTTCGGAGGCTAGCGGGAGTGAGACCCAGTACTTC
D gene: TRBD1; V gene: TRBV7-2; J gene: TRBJ1-5; clone size: -; CDR3 protein: CASSLGTGGYQPQHF; CDR3 DNA: TGTGCCAGCAGCTTAGGGACAGGGGGCTACCAGCCCCAGCATTTT
D gene: -; V gene: TRBV25-1; J gene: TRBJ2-2; clone size: few; CDR3 protein: CASKPGLSEGELFF; CDR3 DNA: TGTGCCAGCAAACCGGGACTTAGCGAAGGGGAGCTGTTTTTT
D gene: -; V gene: TRBV29-1; J gene: TRBJ2-5; clone size: -; CDR3 protein: CSVEPGVETQYF; CDR3 DNA: TGCAGCGTTGAACCAGGGGTAGAGACCCAGTACTTC
D gene: TRBD2; V gene: TRBV14; J gene: TRBJ2-7; clone size: -; CDR3 protein: CASSHITSVTMGEQYF; CDR3 DNA: TGTGCCAGCAGTCACATTACTAGCGTCACTATGGGCGAGCAGTACTTC
D gene: -; V gene: TRBV5-1; J gene: TRBJ2-4; clone size: -; CDR3 protein: CASSLLSTKNIQYF; CDR3 DNA: TGCGCCAGCAGCTTGCTCAGTACGAAAAACATTCAGTACTTC
D gene: TRBD1; V gene: TRBV27; J gene: TRBJ2-7; clone size: -; CDR3 protein: CASSLGPSDRVNYEQYF; CDR3 DNA: TGTGCCAGCAGTTTAGGTCCCTCGGACAGGGTAAACTACGAGCAGTACTTC
D gene: TRBD1; V gene: TRBV5-4; J gene: TRBJ2-5; clone size: -; CDR3 protein: CASSSYRGGETQYF; CDR3 DNA: TGTGCCAGCAGCTCTTACAGGGGTGGGGAGACCCAGTACTTC
D gene: TRBD2; V gene: TRBV30; J gene: TRBJ2-2; clone size: -; CDR3 protein: CAVRGWIDTGELFF; CDR3 DNA: TGTGCCGTGCGGGGGTGGATAGACACCGGGGAGCTGTTTTTT
D gene: -; V gene: TRBV27; J gene: TRBJ1-1; clone size: -; CDR3 protein: CASTAGREGNTEAFF; CDR3 DNA: TGTGCCAGCACCGCGGGGAGGGAGGGGAACACTGAAGCTTTCTTT
D gene: TRBD1; V gene: TRBV2; J gene: TRBJ2-1; clone size: -; CDR3 protein: CASRAPGQSSYNEQFF; CDR3 DNA: TGTGCCAGCAGGGCCCCGGGACAGAGCTCCTACAATGAGCAGTTCTTC
D gene: -; V gene: TRBV30; J gene: TRBJ1-2; clone size: -; CDR3 protein: CAWSVEGSTRDGYTF; CDR3 DNA: TGTGCCTGGAGTGTAGAAGGCTCCACCAGGGATGGCTACACCTTC
D gene: TRBD2; V gene: TRBV5-4; J gene: TRBJ2-1; clone size: -; CDR3 protein: CASSWREGNEQFF; CDR3 DNA: TGTGCCAGCAGCTGGCGGGAGGGCAATGAGCAGTTCTTC
D gene: TRBD1; V gene: TRBV28; J gene: TRBJ1-2; clone size: -; CDR3 protein: CASSLGQGIYGYTF; CDR3 DNA: TGTGCCAGCAGTCTAGGACAGGGAATCTATGGCTACACCTTC
D gene: -; V gene: TRBV7-9; J gene: TRBJ2-3; clone size: -; CDR3 protein: CASSQSRDTQYF; CDR3 DNA: TGTGCCAGCAGTCAGTCTCGAGATACGCAGTATTTT
D gene: TRBD1; V gene: TRBV5-1; J gene: TRBJ1-2; clone size: -; CDR3 protein: CASSSSGTATNYGYTF; CDR3 DNA: TGCGCCAGCAGCTCCTCCGGGACAGCGACTAACTATGGCTACACCTTC
D gene: -; V gene: TRBV11-2; J gene: TRBJ1-2; clone size: -; CDR3 protein: CASSLVAGNYGYTF; CDR3 DNA: TGTGCCAGCAGCTTAGTCGCGGGTAACTATGGCTACACCTTC
D gene: -; V gene: TRBV6-6; J gene: TRBJ2-2; clone size: -; CDR3 protein: CASSPSGWRVDTGELFF; CDR3 DNA: TGTGCCAGCAGTCCATCCGGGTGGAGGGTCGACACCGGGGAGCTGTTTTTT
D gene: -; V gene: TRBV6-6; J gene: TRBJ2-1; clone size: -; CDR3 protein: CASVKERAPPYNEQFF; CDR3 DNA: TGTGCCAGCGTAAAAGAGCGGGCACCTCCCTACAATGAGCAGTTCTTC
D gene: TRBD2; V gene: TRBV10-2; J gene: TRBJ2-5; clone size: -; CDR3 protein: CASSSSGKETQYF; CDR3 DNA: TGCGCCAGCAGTTCTAGCGGGAAAGAGACCCAGTACTTC
D gene: TRBD2; V gene: TRBV5-6; J gene: TRBJ2-7; clone size: -; CDR3 protein: CASPGTSGSLEQYF; CDR3 DNA: TGTGCCAGCCCTGGGACTAGCGGGTCACTCGAGCAGTACTTC
D gene: TRBD2; V gene: TRBV28; J gene: TRBJ2-7; clone size: -; CDR3 protein: CASFKLAVRYF; CDR3 DNA: TGTGCCAGTTTCAAACTAGCGGTCCGGTACTTC
D gene: -; V gene: TRBV6-5; J gene: TRBJ2-7; clone size: -; CDR3 protein: CASGSGRAGEQYF; CDR3 DNA: TGTGCCAGTGGATCAGGCAGGGCAGGTGAGCAGTACTTC
D gene: -; V gene: TRBV6-6; J gene: TRBJ2-7; clone size: -; CDR3 protein: CASSYSPGVSSYEQYF; CDR3 DNA: TGTGCCAGCAGTTACTCCCCAGGGGTCAGCTCCTACGAGCAGTACTTC
D gene: TRBD1; V gene: TRBV6-6; J gene: TRBJ2-2; clone size: -; CDR3 protein: CASSQGQGWTGELFF; CDR3 DNA: TGTGCCAGCAGCCAGGGACAGGGGTGGACCGGGGAGCTGTTTTTT
D gene: -; V gene: TRBV6-2/TRBV6-3; J gene: TRBJ2-5; clone size: -; CDR3 protein: CASSYSTVRPQYF; CDR3 DNA: TGTGCCAGCAGTTACTCCACAGTACGGCCCCAGTACTTC
D gene: TRBD1; V gene: TRBV7-9; J gene: TRBJ1-4; clone size: few; CDR3 protein: CASSLSKGVRGNEKLFF; CDR3 DNA: TGTGCCAGCAGCTTAAGTAAAGGTGTCAGGGGGAATGAAAAACTGTTTTTT
D gene: -; V gene: TRBV3-1/TRBV3-2; J gene: TRBJ2-2; clone size: -; CDR3 protein: CASSQYRTNTGELFF; CDR3 DNA: TGTGCCAGCAGCCAGTACAGAACGAACACCGGGGAGCTGTTTTTT
D gene: -; V gene: TRBV27; J gene: TRBJ2-7; clone size: -; CDR3 protein: CASSLGLSYEQYF; CDR3 DNA: TGTGCCAGCAGTTTAGGGCTTTCCTACGAGCAGTACTTC
D gene: TRBD2; V gene: TRBV2; J gene: TRBJ2-2; clone size: few; CDR3 protein: CASSEVGRTNTGELFF; CDR3 DNA: TGTGCCAGCAGTGAGGTCGGGAGGACGAACACCGGGGAGCTGTTTTTT
D gene: TRBD1; V gene: TRBV5-1; J gene: TRBJ1-6; clone size: few; CDR3 protein: CASSLSGQGVSPLHF; CDR3 DNA: TGCGCCAGCAGCTTATCCGGACAGGGTGTGTCACCCCTCCACTTT
D gene: -; V gene: TRBV5-8; J gene: TRBJ1-5; clone size: -; CDR3 protein: CASSFGRGLVQPQHF; CDR3 DNA: TGTGCCAGCAGCTTCGGCAGGGGCCTTGTTCAGCCCCAGCATTTT
D gene: TRBD1; V gene: TRBV25-1; J gene: TRBJ1-3; clone size: -; CDR3 protein: CASRGQASSGNTIYF; CDR3 DNA: TGTGCCAGCAGGGGACAGGCCTCCTCTGGAAACACCATATATTTT
D gene: TRBD2; V gene: TRBV28; J gene: TRBJ2-7; clone size: -; CDR3 protein: CASTSSGRAYEQYF; CDR3 DNA: TGTGCCAGCACCTCCTCCGGGAGGGCCTACGAGCAGTACTTC
D gene: TRBD2; V gene: TRBV5-1; J gene: TRBJ2-1; clone size: -; CDR3 protein: CASSSGLAGVEQFF; CDR3 DNA: TGCGCCAGCAGCTCGGGACTAGCGGGAGTTGAGCAGTTCTTC
D gene: -; V gene: TRBV19; J gene: TRBJ1-5; clone size: -; CDR3 protein: CASRTKETSNQPQHF; CDR3 DNA: TGTGCCAGTAGAACAAAAGAAACAAGCAATCAGCCCCAGCATTTT
D gene: TRBD1; V gene: TRBV14; J gene: TRBJ1-2; clone size: -; CDR3 protein: CASRRQGSYGYTF; CDR3 DNA: TGTGCCAGCAGGCGACAGGGGAGCTATGGCTACACCTTC
D gene: TRBD2; V gene: TRBV2; J gene: TRBJ2-1; clone size: -; CDR3 protein: CASSEVSGSSYNEQFF; CDR3 DNA: TGTGCCAGCTCGGAGGTCAGCGGGAGTTCCTACAATGAGCAGTTCTTC
D gene: -; V gene: TRBV28; J gene: TRBJ2-1; clone size: few; CDR3 protein: CASTEDYTLTNEQFF; CDR3 DNA: TGTGCCAGCACCGAGGACTACACTCTTACCAATGAGCAGTTCTTC
D gene: -; V gene: TRBV6-1; J gene: TRBJ2-7; clone size: -; CDR3 protein: CASSGGKSQGGYEQYF; CDR3 DNA: TGTGCCAGCAGTGGGGGTAAGAGTCAAGGAGGGTACGAGCAGTACTTC
D gene: -; V gene: TRBV4-1; J gene: TRBJ2-7; clone size: -; CDR3 protein: CASSQVGVNYEQYF; CDR3 DNA: TGCGCCAGCAGCCAAGTTGGAGTTAACTACGAGCAGTACTTC
D gene: TRBD1; V gene: TRBV3-1/TRBV3-2; J gene: TRBJ1-5; clone size: -; CDR3 protein: CASSRGQSGYQPQHF; CDR3 DNA: TGTGCCAGCAGCCGGGGACAGTCTGGGTATCAGCCCCAGCATTTT
D gene: TRBD2; V gene: TRBV4-1; J gene: TRBJ2-1; clone size: -; CDR3 protein: CASSQDRLAGYNEQFF; CDR3 DNA: TGCGCCAGCAGCCAAGATCGCCTAGCGGGCTACAATGAGCAGTTCTTC
D gene: TRBD2; V gene: TRBV10-2; J gene: TRBJ2-1; clone size: -; CDR3 protein: CASAGLAGGNEQFF; CDR3 DNA: TGCGCCAGTGCGGGACTAGCGGGAGGCAATGAGCAGTTCTTC